The 22 T cell receptor beta chains below all came from one sample that was sequenced in a study of T cells after yellow fever vaccination. TCRdb re-derived calls from the 5' RACE reads in MiXCR, one entry per CDR3 protein. Among 150,000 to 200,000 distinct CDR3 sequences, 11% were seen once, and the ten largest hold roughly a third. The source material was CD8+ T cells sorted from PBMCs, sampled 15 days after the yellow fever booster vaccination. These TCRs come from a man younger than 35 who received the YFV17D yellow fever vaccine.

The CDR3 DNA sequence: TGTGCCAGCTCACCACCTTTGGCGGTGGCCAGCCGTTCGGCAGATACGCAGTATTTT. Translation: CASSPPLAVASRSADTQYF. This rearrangement joins TRBV18 to TRBJ2-3; no clear D gene. CDR3 length equals 19 residues. From germline, CDR1 is KGHSH and CDR2 LQKENI. Trimming shortened V by 0 bases and J by 4 bases, and 23 bases separated the two germline ends. Full variable domain (missing parts from reference TRBV18 and TRBJ2-3): NAGVMQNPRHLVRRRGQEARLRCSPMKGHSHVYWYRQLPEEGLKFMVYLQKENIIDESGMPKERFSAEFPKEGPSILRIQQVVRGDSAAYFCASSPPLAVASRSADTQYFGPGTRLTVL.

This clonotype is a singleton in its sample. The chain joins TRBV15 to TRBJ2-5, with D unresolved. The CDR3 spans 16 residues. Germline V gives CDR1 LNHNV, CDR2 YYDKDF (reference sequence). Trimming took off 0 bases at V and 2 bases at J, with 13 bases between the two ends. CDR3 in amino acids: CATSRDQVGTQETQYF. The CDR3 bases are TGTGCCACCAGCAGAGATCAGGTTGGCACTCAAGAGACCCAGTACTTC.

The chain uses TRBV4-3 and TRBJ2-7; tentative D call: TRBD2 (5 bases). The germline V gene has CDR1 LGHNA and CDR2 YSLEER. V lost 4 bases and J 7 bases, leaving 14 bases between the germline ends. This CDR3 region has 13 residues. CDR3 in DNA: TGCGCCAGCAGCCCTAGCACCGGGTATGAGCAGTACTTC. Amino acid sequence: CASSPSTGYEQYF.

This clonotype was found a few times. This CDR3 reads CASSLYRTDSYEQYF. In nucleotides, the CDR3 is TGTGCCAGCAGTTTATACCGGACAGACTCCTACGAGCAGTACTTC. The chain couples TRBV27 to TRBJ2-7, with D perhaps matching TRBD1 (6 bases). The CDR3 runs to 15 residues. Germline V gene lookup returns CDR1 MNHEY and CDR2 SMNVEV (reference sequence). Between the trimmed V and J ends, which lost 1 base and 0 bases, there was a span of 10 bases.

This clonotype was observed a handful of times. The rearrangement joins TRBV4-1 to TRBJ2-5, with TRBD2 identical over 10 bases. After removal of 0 bases from V and 0 bases from J, the junction contained 13 bases not matched to a gene. Germline CDR1 MGHRA, CDR2 YSYEKL. The CDR3 has 20 residues. The CDR3 DNA follows: TGCGCCAGCAGCCAAGATGGCGCTAGCGGGGGACGGGGGGACCAAGAGACCCAGTACTTC. It yields the protein CASSQDGASGGRGDQETQYF.

This clonotype has just a few counts. J is TRBJ2-5 and V is TRBV3-1, with D possibly being TRBD1 (5 bases). The CDR3 has 15 residues. V lost 1 base to trimming and J lost 5 bases, with 14 bases between them. Germline V gene lookup returns CDR1 LGHDT and CDR2 YNNKEL (reference sequence). CDR3 region: CASSQVRRVSETQYF. CDR3 nucleotide sequence: TGTGCCAGCAGCCAAGTACGCAGGGTCTCGGAGACCCAGTACTTC.

This clonotype was detected a few times. The chain is built from TRBV12-3 or TRBV12-4 and TRBJ2-1; no clear D gene. CDR3 length equals 13 residues. V dropped 8 bases and J dropped 4 bases, with 12 bases sitting between them. CDR3 bases: TGTGCCAGCCTTGACAACGTGTACAATGAGCAGTTCTTC. Its protein is CASLDNVYNEQFF.

This clonotype was observed a few times. The chain is built from TRBV25-1 and TRBJ2-2; D is perhaps TRBD1 (6 bases). Germline lookup yields CDR1 MGHDK and CDR2 SYGVNS. V dropped 4 bases and J dropped 2 bases, with 14 bases sitting between them. CDR3 size: 16 residues. The CDR3 loop reads CASSGYRAANTGELFF. The CDR3 DNA sequence: TGTGCCAGCAGTGGTTACAGGGCCGCTAACACCGGGGAGCTGTTTTTT.

V usage is TRBV7-9 and J usage is TRBJ2-6; D is unclear. The germline V gene has CDR1 SEHNR and CDR2 FQNEAQ (reference sequence). V was shortened by 2 bases and J by 0 bases, with 5 bases between the two germline ends. CDR3 length equals 15 residues. Here the CDR3 reads CASSLSRSGANVLTF. The CDR3 nucleotides are TGTGCCAGCAGCTTAAGTCGCTCTGGGGCCAACGTCCTGACTTTC.

This clonotype occurred many times. CDR3 sequence: CASSSQSGTQYF. Here the CDR3 DNA reads TGTGCCAGCAGCTCACAGAGTGGGACCCAGTACTTC. This sequence joins TRBV11-2 and TRBJ2-5; D uncertain. The CDR3 contains 12 residues. With 4 bases removed from V and 7 bases from J, the gap between germline ends came to 10 bases. Germline CDR1 reads SGHAT; CDR2 reads FQNNGV.

V gene TRBV7-9 combines with J gene TRBJ2-1; D is perhaps TRBD2 (5 bases). Per the germline V gene, CDR1 is SEHNR and CDR2 is FQNEAQ (reference sequence). The V end was cut by 5 bases, the J end by 9 bases, with 17 bases between. This CDR3 spans 14 amino acids. The CDR3 coding sequence is TGTGCCAGCAGCCTTACGGAGATTGGGAGTGAGCAGTTCTTC. Protein: CASSLTEIGSEQFF.

Ten or more counts support this clonotype. The rearrangement links TRBV7-9 to TRBJ2-2; the D is unclear. The CDR3 is 14 amino acids. V was pared by 4 bases and J by 1 base, with 7 bases between. The germline V gene has CDR1 SEHNR and CDR2 FQNEAQ (reference sequence). The CDR3: CASSSRQNTGELFF. The DNA for the CDR3 is TGTGCCAGCAGCTCCCGACAGAACACCGGGGAGCTGTTTTTT.

The genes are TRBV29-1 and TRBJ2-5, with D uncertain. The CDR3 loop spans 11 amino acids. CDR1 and CDR2 (germline): SQVTM, ANQGSEA. The germline V and J ends were trimmed by 4 bases and 5 bases, with 8 bases remaining between them. The CDR3 sequence: CSVGPMETQYF. CDR3 bases: TGCAGCGTTGGACCGATGGAGACCCAGTACTTC.

The CDR3 DNA reads as TGTGCCAGCAGCCGGACAGGGGATTACGACGAGCAGTACTTC. The encoded protein is CASSRTGDYDEQYF. The chain recombines TRBV7-6 with TRBJ2-7, with 9 bases matching TRBD1. V lost 5 bases and J lost 5; bases outside the gene matches: 7. Germline V gene sequence: CDR1 SGHVS, CDR2 FNYEAQ. The CDR3 runs 14 residues.

The chain couples TRBV7-8 to TRBJ1-1; D unresolved. The CDR3 is 11 residues long. Trimming shortened V by 2 bases and J by 3 bases, and 1 base separated the two germline ends. Germline CDR1 SGHVS, CDR2 FQNEAQ. The CDR3 DNA reads as TGTGCCAGCAGCTTATACACTGAAGCTTTCTTT. Translating gives CASSLYTEAFF.

This clonotype has only a few counts. The rearrangement links TRBV5-4 to TRBJ1-5; D is undetermined. This CDR3 region has 13 residues. The ends were cut back, 10 bases at V and 1 base at J, with 12 bases in the middle. CDR1 SGHNT and CDR2 YYREEE come from the germline V gene (reference sequence). The CDR3 here is CAGITESNQPQHF. In DNA form, the CDR3 reads TGTGCCGGAATAACAGAGAGCAATCAGCCCCAGCATTTT.

The rearrangement uses TRBV6-5 and TRBJ2-5, with D perhaps TRBD1 (6 bases). This CDR3 is 16 amino acids long. Germline values: CDR1 MNHEY, CDR2 SVGAGI. The V gene lost 0 bases and the J gene lost 5 bases, with 16 bases spanning the gap. DNA for the CDR3: TGTGCCAGCAGTTACTCTTGGGGGCGCGACGGGGAGACCCAGTACTTC. It translates to CASSYSWGRDGETQYF.

The genes are TRBV5-6 and TRBJ2-2, with TRBD1 matching over 8 bases. This CDR3 has 14 amino acids. Germline V CDR1 and CDR2: SGHDT, YYEEEE. Unmatched junction bases numbered 4, after V lost 2 bases and J lost 7 bases. The CDR3 sequence is CASSFGTGHGELFF. The CDR3 bases are TGTGCCAGCAGCTTTGGGACAGGCCACGGGGAGCTGTTTTTT.

V usage is TRBV5-1 and J usage is TRBJ2-7, with TRBD1 matching over 8 bases. The CDR3 has 13 amino acids. After removal of 4 bases from V and 5 bases from J, the junction contained 5 bases not matched to a gene. Germline V gene lookup returns CDR1 SGHRS and CDR2 YFSETQ. CDR3: CASSTDRVHEQYF. DNA for the CDR3: TGCGCCAGCAGCACGGACAGGGTCCACGAGCAGTACTTC.

The chain has TRBV3-1 and TRBJ1-2; 9 nucleotides agree with TRBD1. The J segment lost 4 bases and the V segment lost 3 bases, leaving 6 bases of the junction unmatched. The CDR3 runs 15 residues. Looked up from germline, CDR1 is LGHDT and CDR2 is YNNKEL (reference sequence). The CDR3 coding sequence is TGTGCCAGCAGCCACTCGGACAGGGGTCCCTATGGCTACACCTTC. Translation gives CASSHSDRGPYGYTF.

V is TRBV4-3 and J is TRBJ2-2; D remains ambiguous. Germline V gene sequence: CDR1 LGHNA, CDR2 YSLEER. There are 14 residues in the CDR3. Trimming removed 1 base from V and 3 bases from J, with 6 bases in between. As DNA, the CDR3 is TGCGCCAGCAGCCAAGTAAAGTACACCGGGGAGCTGTTTTTT. It specifies CASSQVKYTGELFF.

The table lists this clonotype with a few counts. The chain employs TRBV20-1 and TRBJ1-1; 8 nucleotides match TRBD1. The CDR3 runs 12 residues. Losses at the gene ends were 7 bases for V and 1 base for J; bases not matched to a gene: 2. From germline, CDR1 is DFQATT and CDR2 SNEGSKA (reference sequence). In DNA form, the CDR3 reads TGCAGTGGGCAGGGGGCGAACACTGAAGCTTTCTTT. Translated: CSGQGANTEAFF.